The 14 T cell receptor beta chains in this list originate from one sample, sequenced in a study of Ad26.COV2.S vaccination and SARS-CoV-2 variants. Treatment: approximately 18 received Ad26.COV2.S at low or high dose, single or two shots; five or six received placebo; per-sample allocation not given. After the first vaccine or placebo injection, samples were drawn on day 63. The data were produced by immunoSEQ multiplex PCR, yet TCRdb's version contains in-frame clones alone and is incomplete. The sample has a few hundred thousand clones, about 90% seen once. The sample in question was peripheral blood, obtained in a trial of Ad26.COV2.S vaccine versus placebo. Receptors were obtained from a person between 18 and 60 years old who received the Ad26.COV2.S COVID-19 vaccine or a placebo.

This sequence joins TRBV7-9 and TRBJ1-1; D gene unclear. This CDR3 has 16 residues. Germline V gene sequence: CDR1 SEHNR, CDR2 FQNEAQ (reference sequence). V lost 2 bases to trimming and J lost 0 bases, with 13 bases between them. The CDR3 DNA reads as TGTGCCAGCAGCTTAAATTACAGCCCAATGAACACTGAAGCTTTCTTT. Its protein product is CASSLNYSPMNTEAFF.

V gene TRBV7-9 combines with J gene TRBJ2-1; weak D call: TRBD2 (6 bases). Germline CDR1 reads SEHNR; CDR2 reads FQNEAQ (reference sequence). The V end lost 8 bases, the J end lost 10 bases, and 21 bases lay between the germline ends. The CDR3 runs to 14 residues. CDR3 residues: CASRRRGPGGEQFF. The CDR3 bases are TGTGCCAGCCGCCGTAGGGGTCCCGGGGGAGAGCAGTTCTTC.

This clone was seen only a few times. The chain uses TRBV30 and TRBJ1-5; TRBD1 aligns across 12 bases. This CDR3 spans 14 amino acids. With V trimmed by 3 bases and J by 11 bases, 8 bases remained unmatched. In germline, CDR1 is GTSNPN, CDR2 SVGIG (reference sequence). In DNA form, the CDR3 reads TGTGCCTGGAGGGGGCAGGGACAGGGGGCGGCCCAGCATTTT. Its protein is CAWRGQGQGAAQHF.

The chain couples TRBV29-1 to TRBJ1-2; D gene uncertain. V lost 1 base and J lost 9, with 18 bases in between. This CDR3 has 14 residues. Germline V gene lookup returns CDR1 SQVTM and CDR2 ANQGSEA. CDR3 nucleotides: TGCAGCGTTGAAGTCCCTTCGAAAATTTCAAGCTACACCTTC. It specifies CSVEVPSKISSYTF.

V and J are TRBV4-1 and TRBJ2-2; 7 bases map to TRBD1. Germline V gene sequence: CDR1 MGHRA, CDR2 YSYEKL. The CDR3 consists of 21 residues. J was trimmed by 1 base and V by 4 bases; bases with no gene match: 21. CDR3 loop: CASSPVAKGAPPFKNTGELFF. CDR3 DNA sequence: TGCGCCAGCAGCCCGGTCGCAAAGGGGGCTCCACCCTTTAAGAACACCGGGGAGCTGTTTTTT.

J is TRBJ2-1 and V is TRBV2; D gene unclear. CDR1 is SNHLY and CDR2 is FYNNEI in the germline V gene. CDR3 length equals 15 residues. Between the trimmed V and J ends, which lost 5 bases and 8 bases, there was a span of 19 bases. CDR3 coding DNA: TGTGCCAGCAGTAACTACCCAGTCGGACGCGATGAGCAGTTCTTC. It encodes CASSNYPVGRDEQFF.

The rearrangement joins TRBV3-1 (or the pseudogene TRBV3-2) to TRBJ2-1; no clear D. The V gene's germline CDR1 is LGHDT and CDR2 YNNKEL (reference sequence). Deletions cut 2 bases from V and 6 bases from J, with 11 bases between. This CDR3 spans 14 amino acids. The CDR3 DNA is TGTGCCAGCAGCCAACCCTCGAAGTCCAATGAGCAGTTCTTC. Translation: CASSQPSKSNEQFF.

The chain employs TRBV2 and TRBJ1-4; 8 nucleotides align to TRBD1. The V and J ends lost 4 bases and 3 bases, in that order; junction bases with no gene match: 13. The CDR3 has 18 amino acids. Germline lookup yields CDR1 SNHLY and CDR2 FYNNEI. The CDR3 protein is CASSVPWDRNYPNEKLFF. CDR3 nucleotide sequence: TGTGCCAGCAGTGTCCCCTGGGACAGGAATTATCCTAATGAAAAACTGTTTTTT.

The chain links TRBV3-1 (or the pseudogene TRBV3-2) to TRBJ1-1; D is ambiguous. This CDR3 is 15 amino acids long. Trimming took 0 bases from V and 11 from J, leaving 19 bases between them. CDR1 LGHDT and CDR2 YNNKEL come from the germline V gene (reference sequence). The CDR3 loop is CASSQDSNPAEAAFF. The DNA of the CDR3 is TGTGCCAGCAGCCAAGACAGCAACCCCGCCGAAGCGGCTTTCTTT.

The rearrangement joins TRBV5-4 to TRBJ2-3; 8 bases are a match to TRBD1. This CDR3 is 15 amino acids long. The ends lost 4 bases at V and 0 bases at J; junction bases unmatched: 4. CDR1 is SGHNT and CDR2 is YYREEE in the germline V gene (reference sequence). CDR3 DNA: TGTGCCAGCAGCCCAGGGACAGGTAGCACAGATACGCAGTATTTT. Its translation: CASSPGTGSTDTQYF.

The V gene is TRBV6-6, the J gene TRBJ1-4, with 7 positions matching TRBD1. The CDR3 is 14 residues long. V shed 4 bases and J 5 bases; nucleotides not matched to a gene: 4. Germline V gene lookup returns CDR1 MNHNY and CDR2 SVGAGI (reference sequence). This CDR3 reads CASSWAGGNEKLFF. DNA of the CDR3: TGTGCCAGCAGTTGGGCAGGGGGGAATGAAAAACTGTTTTTT.

The DNA of the CDR3 is TGCGCCAGCAGCCAAGATCCTAGCGGGGGGGCCAGGAATGAGCAGTTCTTC. This encodes CASSQDPSGGARNEQFF. This sequence joins TRBV4-3 and TRBJ2-1; 12 bases fit TRBD2. Germline V CDR1 and CDR2: LGHNA, YSLEER. CDR3 length: 17 amino acids. After removal of 0 bases from V and 7 bases from J, the junction contained 7 bases not matched to a gene.

The chain joins TRBV7-9 to TRBJ1-1; no clear D gene. Germline CDR1 reads SEHNR; CDR2 reads FQNEAQ (reference sequence). The CDR3 extends over 14 amino acids. The V end lost 5 bases, the J end lost 1 base, and 11 bases lay between the germline ends. The CDR3 reads CASSHAMGNTEAFF. Here the CDR3 DNA reads TGTGCCAGCAGCCACGCTATGGGGAACACTGAAGCTTTCTTT.

This chain uses TRBV2 with TRBJ2-7; perhaps TRBD1 as D (6 bases). Germline V gene data show CDR1 as SNHLY and CDR2 as FYNNEI. This CDR3 is 15 amino acids long. V was cut by 4 bases and J by 3 bases, with 16 bases left in between. The DNA for the CDR3 is TGTGCCAGCAGTGCGGCGAGGGGGAACGTCTACGAGCAGTACTTC. Its protein product is CASSAARGNVYEQYF.